This TCR beta chain was sequenced during a study of blood T cell repertoires in COVID-19. Study-wide context: Sites in the United States, Italy and Spain provided acute and convalescent COVID-19 samples. T cells, B-cell-depleted T cells, or PBMCs supplied cDNA or gDNA.

In the original workflow: Counts of nucleated cells, estimated from reference gene primer amplification, were obtained. The data were produced by immunoSEQ multiplex PCR, yet TCRdb's version contains in-frame clones alone and is incomplete. V, J and clone size reflect that table, while D and trimming were determined from the DNA. The data show about 160,000 clones, 70% to 90% seen once. The clonotype comes from a man aged 35-49 years with acute or convalescent COVID-19. The sample consisted of peripheral blood.

CDR3: CASSPSGTGTNQPQHF. Here the CDR3 DNA reads TGTGCCAGCTCACCCTCCGGGACAGGGACTAATCAGCCCCAGCATTTT. The chain employs TRBV18 and TRBJ1-5; the match to TRBD1 covers 9 bases. Per germline, CDR1 KGHSH and CDR2 LQKENI. With 3 bases clipped from V and 4 bases from J, the junction kept 7 bases outside the gene matches. This CDR3 contains 16 residues.